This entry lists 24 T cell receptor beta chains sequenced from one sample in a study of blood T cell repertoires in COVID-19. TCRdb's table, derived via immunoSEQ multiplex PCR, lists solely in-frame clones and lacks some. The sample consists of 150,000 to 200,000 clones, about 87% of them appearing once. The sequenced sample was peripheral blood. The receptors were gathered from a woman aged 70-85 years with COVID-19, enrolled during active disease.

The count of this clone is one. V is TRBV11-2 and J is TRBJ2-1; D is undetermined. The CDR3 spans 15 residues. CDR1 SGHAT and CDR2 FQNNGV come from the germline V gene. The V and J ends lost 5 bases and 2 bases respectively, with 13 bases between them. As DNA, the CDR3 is TGTGCCAGCAGCAGAGGATACTCAACCTACAATGAGCAGTTCTTC. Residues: CASSRGYSTYNEQFF.

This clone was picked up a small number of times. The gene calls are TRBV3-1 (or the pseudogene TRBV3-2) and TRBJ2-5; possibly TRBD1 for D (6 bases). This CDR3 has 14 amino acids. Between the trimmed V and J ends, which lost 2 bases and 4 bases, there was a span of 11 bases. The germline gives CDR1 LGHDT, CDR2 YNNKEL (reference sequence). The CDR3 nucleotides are TGTGCCAGCAGCCAACAGGGGTTGGTAGAGACCCAGTACTTC. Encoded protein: CASSQQGLVETQYF.

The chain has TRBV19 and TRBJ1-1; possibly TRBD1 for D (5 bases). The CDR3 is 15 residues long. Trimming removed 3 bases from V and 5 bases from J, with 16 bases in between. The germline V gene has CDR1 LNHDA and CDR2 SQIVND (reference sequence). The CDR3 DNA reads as TGTGCCAGTAGTATTTACGTTAAGGGGAAAACTGAAGCTTTCTTT. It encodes CASSIYVKGKTEAFF.

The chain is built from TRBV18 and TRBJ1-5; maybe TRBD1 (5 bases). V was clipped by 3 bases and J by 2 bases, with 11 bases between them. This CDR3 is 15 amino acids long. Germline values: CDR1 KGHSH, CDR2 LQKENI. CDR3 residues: CASSPGPQGNQPQHF. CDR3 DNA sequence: TGTGCCAGCTCACCGGGGCCCCAAGGCAATCAGCCCCAGCATTTT.

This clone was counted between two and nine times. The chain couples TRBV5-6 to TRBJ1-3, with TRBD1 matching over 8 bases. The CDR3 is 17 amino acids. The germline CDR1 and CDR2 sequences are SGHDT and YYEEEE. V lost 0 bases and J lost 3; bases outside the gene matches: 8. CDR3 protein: CASSLAPGQVFGNTIYF. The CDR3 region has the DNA TGTGCCAGCAGCTTGGCCCCGGGACAGGTATTTGGAAACACCATATATTTT.

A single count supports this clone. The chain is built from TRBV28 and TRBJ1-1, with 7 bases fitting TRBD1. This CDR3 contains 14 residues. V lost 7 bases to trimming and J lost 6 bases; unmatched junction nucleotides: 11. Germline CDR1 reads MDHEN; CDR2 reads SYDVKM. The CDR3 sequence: CASTLIGTVSEAFF. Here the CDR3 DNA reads TGTGCCAGCACCCTCATTGGGACAGTGTCTGAAGCTTTCTTT.

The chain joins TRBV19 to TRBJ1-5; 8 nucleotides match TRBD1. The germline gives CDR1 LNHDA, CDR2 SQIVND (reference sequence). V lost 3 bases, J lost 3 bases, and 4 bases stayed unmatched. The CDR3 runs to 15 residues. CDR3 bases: TGTGCCAGTAGTATGTCGCAGGGGGCCAATCAGCCCCAGCATTTT. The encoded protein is CASSMSQGANQPQHF.

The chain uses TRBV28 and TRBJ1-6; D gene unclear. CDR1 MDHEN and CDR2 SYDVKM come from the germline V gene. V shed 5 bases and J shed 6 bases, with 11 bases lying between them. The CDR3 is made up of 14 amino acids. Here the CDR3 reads CASSKRVANSPLHF. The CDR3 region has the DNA TGTGCCAGCAGTAAACGGGTTGCTAATTCACCCCTCCACTTT.

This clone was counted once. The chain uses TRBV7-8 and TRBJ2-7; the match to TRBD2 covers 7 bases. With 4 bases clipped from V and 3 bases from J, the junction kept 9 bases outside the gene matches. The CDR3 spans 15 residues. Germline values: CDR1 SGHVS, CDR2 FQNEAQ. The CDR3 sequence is CASSSDGTSVYEQYF. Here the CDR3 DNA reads TGTGCCAGCAGCTCGGACGGCACTAGCGTCTACGAGCAGTACTTC.

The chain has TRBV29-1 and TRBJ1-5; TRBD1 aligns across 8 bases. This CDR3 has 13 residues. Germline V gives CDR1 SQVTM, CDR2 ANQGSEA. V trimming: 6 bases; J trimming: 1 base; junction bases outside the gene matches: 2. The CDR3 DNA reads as TGCAGCGTGCGACAGGGGAGCAATCAGCCCCAGCATTTT. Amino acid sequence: CSVRQGSNQPQHF.

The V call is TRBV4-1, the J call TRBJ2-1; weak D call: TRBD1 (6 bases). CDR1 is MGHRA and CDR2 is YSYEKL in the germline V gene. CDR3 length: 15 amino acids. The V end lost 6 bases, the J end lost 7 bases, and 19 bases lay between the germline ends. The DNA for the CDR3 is TGCGCCAGCAGTCCCGAACGCGTGGGGGCGAATGAGCAGTTCTTC. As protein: CASSPERVGANEQFF.

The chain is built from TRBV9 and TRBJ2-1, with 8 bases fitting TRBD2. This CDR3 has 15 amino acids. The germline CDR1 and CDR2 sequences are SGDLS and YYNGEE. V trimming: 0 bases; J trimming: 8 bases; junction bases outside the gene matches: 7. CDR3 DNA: TGTGCCAGCAGCGTAGCTGAGCGGGAGATGTATGAGCAGTTCTTC. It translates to CASSVAEREMYEQFF.

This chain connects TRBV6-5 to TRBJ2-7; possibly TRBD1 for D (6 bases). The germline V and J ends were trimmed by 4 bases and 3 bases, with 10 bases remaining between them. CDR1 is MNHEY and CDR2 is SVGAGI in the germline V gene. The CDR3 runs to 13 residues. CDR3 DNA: TGTGCCAGCAGTTCGATGACAGGCTACGAGCAGTACTTC. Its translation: CASSSMTGYEQYF.

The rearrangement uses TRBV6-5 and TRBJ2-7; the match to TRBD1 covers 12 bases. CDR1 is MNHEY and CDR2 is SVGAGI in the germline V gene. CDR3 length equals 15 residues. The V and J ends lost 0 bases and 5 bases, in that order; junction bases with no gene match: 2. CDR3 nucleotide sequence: TGTGCCAGCAGTTACTCGGGGACAGGGGGCGACGAGCAGTACTTC. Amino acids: CASSYSGTGGDEQYF.

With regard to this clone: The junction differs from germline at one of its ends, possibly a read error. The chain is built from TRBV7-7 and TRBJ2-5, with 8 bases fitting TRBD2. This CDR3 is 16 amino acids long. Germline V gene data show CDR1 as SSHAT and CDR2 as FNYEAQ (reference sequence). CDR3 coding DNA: TGTGCTAGCAGCTTAGCGCAGGCGGGAGGATCGGAGACCCAGTACTTC. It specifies CASSLAQAGGSETQYF.

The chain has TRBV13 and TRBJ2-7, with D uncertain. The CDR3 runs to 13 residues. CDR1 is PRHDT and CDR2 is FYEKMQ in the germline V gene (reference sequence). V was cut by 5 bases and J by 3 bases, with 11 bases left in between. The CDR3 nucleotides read TGTGCCAGCAGCCGAACCCCTATCTACGAGCAGTACTTC. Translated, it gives CASSRTPIYEQYF.

CDR3: CASSQEAGAYEQYF. The CDR3 DNA sequence: TGTGCCAGCAGCCAAGAAGCGGGAGCCTACGAGCAGTACTTC. The chain combines TRBV3-1 (or the pseudogene TRBV3-2) with TRBJ2-7; TRBD2 agrees at 8 bases. The CDR3 consists of 14 residues. J lost 2 bases, V lost 0 bases, and 0 bases had no gene match. Germline values: CDR1 LGHDT, CDR2 YNNKEL (reference sequence).

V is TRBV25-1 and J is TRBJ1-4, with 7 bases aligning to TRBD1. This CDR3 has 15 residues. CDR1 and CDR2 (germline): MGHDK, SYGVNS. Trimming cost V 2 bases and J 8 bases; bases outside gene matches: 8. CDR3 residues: CASSEVDRFMEKLFF. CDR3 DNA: TGTGCCAGCAGTGAAGTGGACAGGTTTATGGAAAAACTGTTTTTT.

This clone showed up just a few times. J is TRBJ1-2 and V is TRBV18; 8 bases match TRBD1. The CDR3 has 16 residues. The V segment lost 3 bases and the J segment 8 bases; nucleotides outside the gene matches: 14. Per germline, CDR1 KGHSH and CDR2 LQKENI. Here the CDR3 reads CASSPDLTGVQGGYTF. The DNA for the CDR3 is TGTGCCAGCTCACCCGATCTGACAGGGGTGCAAGGAGGCTACACCTTC.

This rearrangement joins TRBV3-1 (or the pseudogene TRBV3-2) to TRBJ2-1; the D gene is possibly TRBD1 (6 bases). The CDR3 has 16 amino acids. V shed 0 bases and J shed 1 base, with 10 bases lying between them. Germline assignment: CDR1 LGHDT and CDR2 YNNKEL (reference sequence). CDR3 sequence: CASSQDLRGSYNEQFF. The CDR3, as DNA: TGTGCCAGCAGCCAAGATTTGAGGGGGTCCTACAATGAGCAGTTCTTC.

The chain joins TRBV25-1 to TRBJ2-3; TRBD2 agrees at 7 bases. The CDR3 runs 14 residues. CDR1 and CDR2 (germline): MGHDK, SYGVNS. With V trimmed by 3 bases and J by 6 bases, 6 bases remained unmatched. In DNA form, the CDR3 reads TGTGCCAGCAGTGATCGCGGGAGCAGTGATACGCAGTATTTT. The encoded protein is CASSDRGSSDTQYF. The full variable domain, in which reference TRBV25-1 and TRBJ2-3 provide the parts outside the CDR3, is EADIYQTPRYLVIGTGKKITLECSQTMGHDKMYWYQQDPGMELHLIHYSYGVNSTEKGDLSSESTVSRIRTEHFPLTLESARPSHTSQYLCASSDRGSSDTQYFGPGTRLTVL.

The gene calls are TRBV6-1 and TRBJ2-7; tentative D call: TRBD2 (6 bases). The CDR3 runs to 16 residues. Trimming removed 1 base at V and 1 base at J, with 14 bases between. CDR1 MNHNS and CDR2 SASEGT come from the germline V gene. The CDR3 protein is CASSEVGSGSSYEQYF. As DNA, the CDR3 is TGTGCCAGCAGTGAAGTTGGTAGCGGTAGTTCCTACGAGCAGTACTTC.

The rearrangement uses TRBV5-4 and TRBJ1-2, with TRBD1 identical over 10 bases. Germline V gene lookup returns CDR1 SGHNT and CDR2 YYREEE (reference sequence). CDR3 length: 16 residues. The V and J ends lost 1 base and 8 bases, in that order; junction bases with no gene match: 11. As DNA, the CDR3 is TGTGCCAGCAGCTTGACCTGGGGACAGGGGCTTTGGGGCTACACCTTC. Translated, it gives CASSLTWGQGLWGYTF.

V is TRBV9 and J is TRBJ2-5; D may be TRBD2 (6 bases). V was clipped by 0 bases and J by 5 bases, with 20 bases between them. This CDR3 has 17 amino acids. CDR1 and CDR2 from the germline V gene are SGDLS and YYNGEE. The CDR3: CASSVDKRELHLETQYF. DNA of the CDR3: TGTGCCAGCAGCGTAGATAAACGGGAGCTCCATTTGGAGACCCAGTACTTC.